The 20 T cell receptor beta chains given below trace back to one sample, sequenced in a study of blood T cell repertoires in COVID-19. Some clones are missing from TCRdb's copy, which holds only in-frame ones; the method was immunoSEQ multiplex PCR. The sample includes 230,000 or so clones, about 86% of them seen just once. The material sequenced was peripheral blood. The receptors stem from a man between 50 and 59 years old with active or convalescent COVID-19.

This sequence joins TRBV28 and TRBJ1-6; D gene uncertain. The CDR3 has 12 amino acids. CDR1 and CDR2 from the germline V gene are MDHEN and SYDVKM. Trimming removed 6 bases at V and 9 bases at J, with 9 bases between. The CDR3 nucleotides are TGTGCCAGCAGCCTAGTAGCTTCACCCCTCCACTTT. This gives the protein CASSLVASPLHF.

The V call is TRBV14, the J call TRBJ2-7, with 10 bases fitting TRBD2. The CDR3 runs 16 residues. J gave up 0 bases and V 4 bases, and 6 bases lay outside the gene matches. Germline loops: CDR1 SGHDN, CDR2 FVKESK. DNA of the CDR3: TGTGCCAGCAGCCCAGATAGCGGGGGGACCTCCTACGAGCAGTACTTC. Amino acids: CASSPDSGGTSYEQYF.

The CDR3 DNA sequence: TGTGCCAGCAGCCCGAGGACAGGGGGCTACGAGCAGTACTTC. Translation: CASSPRTGGYEQYF. V and J are TRBV14 and TRBJ2-7, with 10 bases identical to TRBD1. Trimming cost V 4 bases and J 3 bases; bases outside gene matches: 3. The CDR3 is 14 residues long. The V gene's germline CDR1 is SGHDN and CDR2 FVKESK. The variable domain in full, completed from reference TRBV14 and TRBJ2-7, reads EAGVTQFPSHSVIEKGQTVTLRCDPISGHDNLYWYRRVMGKEIKFLLHFVKESKQDESGMPNNRFLAERTGGTYSTLKVQPAELEDSGVYFCASSPRTGGYEQYFGPGTRLTVT.

On this clone: This could be a read error, since a much larger clone is one nucleotide away. The chain links TRBV12-3 or TRBV12-4 to TRBJ1-1, with 8 nucleotides matching TRBD1. The CDR3 totals 13 residues. Trimming removed 6 bases from V and 4 bases from J; junction bases left unmatched: 4. DNA of the CDR3: TGTGCCAGCAGCCTGGACAGGGTCACTGAAGCTTTCTTT. This gives the protein CASSLDRVTEAFF.

The V and J genes are TRBV5-1 and TRBJ2-3; D is perhaps TRBD2 (5 bases). The V and J ends lost 0 bases and 0 bases respectively, with 8 bases between them. CDR3 length: 15 amino acids. In germline, CDR1 is SGHRS, CDR2 YFSETQ. In DNA form, the CDR3 reads TGCGCCAGCAGCTTGGAGAGGGCCAGCACAGATACGCAGTATTTT. Its translation: CASSLERASTDTQYF.

This chain joins TRBV10-3 and TRBJ2-1; tentatively, D is TRBD1 (6 bases). The CDR3 is 15 amino acids. The germline V and J ends were trimmed by 2 bases and 4 bases, with 12 bases remaining between them. Germline V lookup: CDR1 ENHRY, CDR2 SYGVKD. The DNA for the CDR3 is TGTGCCATCAGTGAGGGTCCCGACAGGTACAATGAGCAGTTCTTC. Translated: CAISEGPDRYNEQFF.

This chain uses TRBV30 with TRBJ1-1; D gene unclear. The V gene lost 4 bases and the J gene lost 1 base, with 7 bases spanning the gap. This CDR3 is built from 12 residues. From germline, CDR1 is GTSNPN and CDR2 SVGIG (reference sequence). This CDR3 reads CAWKGGNTEAFF. As DNA, the CDR3 is TGTGCCTGGAAAGGAGGGAACACTGAAGCTTTCTTT.

This clone appeared a few times. The J gene is TRBJ1-5, the V gene TRBV7-3; D is perhaps TRBD1 (6 bases). Germline CDR1 and CDR2: SGHTA and FQGTGA. V lost 5 bases and J 2 bases, leaving 7 bases between the germline ends. The CDR3 is 13 amino acids. The CDR3 sequence is CASSRQGNQPQHF. For the CDR3, the DNA is TGTGCCAGCAGCCGACAGGGCAATCAGCCCCAGCATTTT.

This clone was observed a handful of times. The genes are TRBV5-1 and TRBJ1-2; 7 bases align to TRBD1. CDR3 size: 15 residues. The V gene end was trimmed by 4 bases and the J gene end by 6 bases; junction bases not matched to a gene: 12. CDR1 and CDR2 (germline): SGHRS, YFSETQ. CDR3 nucleotide sequence: TGCGCCAGCAGCGACCGACAGGGTCTGGCTGATGGCTACACCTTC. It yields the protein CASSDRQGLADGYTF.

In DNA, the CDR3 is TGCAGCGGGAGGCGGGGACCTAGCACAGATACGCAGTATTTT. Encoded protein: CSGRRGPSTDTQYF. This chain joins TRBV29-1 and TRBJ2-3, with D possibly TRBD2 on 6 matching bases. Germline assignment: CDR1 SQVTM and CDR2 ANQGSEA. The CDR3 sequence is 14 residues long. The V gene lost 7 bases and the J gene lost 0 bases, with 14 bases spanning the gap.

This clone was detected only once. V and J are TRBV6-2 or TRBV6-3 and TRBJ2-1; 8 bases map to TRBD2. The trim removed 7 bases at V and 3 bases at J, leaving 8 bases unmatched. This CDR3 is 15 amino acids long. Germline loops: CDR1 MNHEY, CDR2 SVGEGT. The CDR3 DNA reads TGTGCCAGCAACCCCGGCGGGGGGAACTACAATGAGCAGTTCTTC. As protein: CASNPGGGNYNEQFF.

This clone came up once. V gene TRBV5-6 combines with J gene TRBJ2-1, with 9 bases aligning to TRBD1. Losses at the gene ends were 3 bases for V and 7 bases for J; bases not matched to a gene: 8. The CDR3 has 15 amino acids. The germline V gene encodes CDR1 SGHDT and CDR2 YYEEEE. The CDR3: CASSSSGQGLNEQFF. Written as DNA, the CDR3 is TGTGCCAGCAGCTCCTCGGGACAGGGATTAAATGAGCAGTTCTTC.

This clone was detected once. The V gene is TRBV19, the J gene TRBJ2-6, with D maybe TRBD1 (6 bases). This CDR3 region has 16 residues. V gave up 3 bases and J gave up 4 bases, with 13 bases separating them. Germline V gives CDR1 LNHDA, CDR2 SQIVND (reference sequence). CDR3: CASSILQGMGANVLTF. Written as DNA, the CDR3 is TGTGCCAGTAGTATTCTCCAGGGGATGGGGGCCAACGTCCTGACTTTC. The whole variable domain, filled in from reference TRBV19 and TRBJ2-6, reads DGGITQSPKYLFRKEGQNVTLSCEQNLNHDAMYWYRQDPGQGLRLIYYSQIVNDFQKGDIAEGYSVSREKKESFPLTVTSAQKNPTAFYLCASSILQGMGANVLTFGAGSRLTVL.

A word on this clone: At the DNA level, this CDR3 is encoded by other sequences in the same sample as well. The chain recombines TRBV5-1 with TRBJ2-1, with TRBD1 matching over 8 bases. The CDR3 loop spans 15 amino acids. Trimming took 0 bases from V and 1 from J; bases not matched to a gene: 0. Germline loops: CDR1 SGHRS, CDR2 YFSETQ. The CDR3 DNA follows: TGCGCCAGCAGCTTGGGACAGGGGTCCTACAATGAGCAGTTCTTC. As protein: CASSLGQGSYNEQFF.

Turning to this clone: The sample contains more than one DNA sequence encoding this CDR3. V gene TRBV6-5 combines with J gene TRBJ2-1; no reliable D call. Germline assignment: CDR1 MNHEY and CDR2 SVGAGI. The CDR3 is 12 amino acids. The ends were cut back, 0 bases at V and 7 bases at J, with 4 bases in the middle. The CDR3 reads CASSYSRNEQFF. CDR3 bases: TGTGCCAGCAGTTACTCGCGGAATGAGCAGTTCTTC.

There are a few counts of this clone. The V and J genes are TRBV5-1 and TRBJ1-2; D possibly corresponds to TRBD1 (6 bases). This CDR3 contains 15 residues. Trimming removed 6 bases at V and 4 bases at J, with 19 bases between. The germline V gene has CDR1 SGHRS and CDR2 YFSETQ. The CDR3 nucleotides read TGCGCCAGCACCCCCTCAGGACAGAATTTCTATGGCTACACCTTC. This encodes CASTPSGQNFYGYTF.

The V gene is TRBV7-2, the J gene TRBJ1-6, with 8 bases that match TRBD1. Unmatched junction bases numbered 4, after V lost 4 bases and J lost 8 bases. The CDR3 is made up of 14 amino acids. Germline V gene lookup returns CDR1 SGHTA and CDR2 FQGNSA. CDR3 residues: CASSSDREDSPLHF. The CDR3 DNA follows: TGTGCCAGCAGCTCGGACAGGGAGGATTCACCCCTCCACTTT.

This clone was picked up one time. V gene TRBV28 combines with J gene TRBJ2-3; D not resolved. V lost 5 bases to trimming and J lost 8 bases, with 23 bases between them. The CDR3 has 16 residues. CDR1 MDHEN and CDR2 SYDVKM come from the germline V gene. The CDR3 DNA follows: TGTGCCAGCAGTGCTCCCGGGTCCCTTATTTCTCTTACGCAGTATTTT. Translation gives CASSAPGSLISLTQYF.

V gene TRBV7-2 combines with J gene TRBJ2-3; 10 positions agree with TRBD2. In germline, CDR1 is SGHTA, CDR2 FQGNSA. The CDR3 loop spans 16 amino acids. The V segment lost 5 bases and the J segment 4 bases; nucleotides outside the gene matches: 9. DNA of the CDR3: TGTGCCAGCAGCGCGACCGGGACTAGCGTCGCAGATACGCAGTATTTT. The encoded protein is CASSATGTSVADTQYF. Full variable domain (outside the CDR3, taken from reference TRBV7-2 and TRBJ2-3): GAGVSQSPSNKVTEKGKDVELRCDPISGHTALYWYRQSLGQGLEFLIYFQGNSAPDKSGLPSDRFSAERTGGSVSTLTIQRTQQEDSAVYLCASSATGTSVADTQYFGPGTRLTVL.

The chain joins TRBV7-3 to TRBJ2-3; D is perhaps TRBD2 (7 bases). The CDR3 sequence is 14 residues long. In germline, CDR1 is SGHTA, CDR2 FQGTGA. V was trimmed by 2 bases and J by 6 bases, leaving 12 bases between them. CDR3 DNA: TGTGCCAGCAGCTTAGCGGGGGCGGGGGATACGCAGTATTTT. It encodes CASSLAGAGDTQYF.